The clone carrying this TCR beta chain was picked up many times. The antigen remains unidentified. TCRdb re-derived calls from the 5' RACE reads in MiXCR, one entry per CDR3 protein. Among 350,000 to 450,000 distinct CDR3 sequences listed, less than 20% were seen once. This sample was taken from a study of identical twins. Regarding the study as a whole: Without tracking the same donors, conclusions rested on cross-sectional statistical analysis.

Losses at the gene ends were 5 bases for V and 3 bases for J; bases not matched to a gene: 0. CDR3 length: 13 amino acids. What was sequenced was naive T cells sorted from blood. The chain couples TRBV12-3 or TRBV12-4 to TRBJ2-2; 7 bases align to TRBD2. The receptor was derived from a man aged 45-60 years in good health. CDR3 region: CASSRGDTGELFF. CDR3 bases: TGTGCCAGCAGTCGGGGGGACACCGGGGAGCTGTTTTTT.